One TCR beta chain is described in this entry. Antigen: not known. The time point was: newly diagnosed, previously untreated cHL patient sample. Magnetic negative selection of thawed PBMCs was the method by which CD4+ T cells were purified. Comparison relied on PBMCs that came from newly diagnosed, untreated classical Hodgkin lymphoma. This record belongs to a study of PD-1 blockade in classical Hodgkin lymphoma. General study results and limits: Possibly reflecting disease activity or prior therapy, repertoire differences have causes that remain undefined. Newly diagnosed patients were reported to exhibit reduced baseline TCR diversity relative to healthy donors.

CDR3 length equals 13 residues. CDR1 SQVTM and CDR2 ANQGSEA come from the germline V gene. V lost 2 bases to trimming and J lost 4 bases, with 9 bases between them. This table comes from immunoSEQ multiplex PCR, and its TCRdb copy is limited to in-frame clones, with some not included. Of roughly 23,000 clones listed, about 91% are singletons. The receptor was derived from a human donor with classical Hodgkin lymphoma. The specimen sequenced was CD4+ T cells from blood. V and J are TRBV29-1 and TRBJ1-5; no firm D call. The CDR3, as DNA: TGCAGCGTTGAACTCCAACCGAATCAGCCCCAGCATTTT. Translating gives CSVELQPNQPQHF.